A selection of T cell receptor beta chains follows, all from one sample in a study of blood T cell repertoires in COVID-19. TCRdb's table, derived via immunoSEQ multiplex PCR, lists solely in-frame clones and lacks some. The table has around 100,000 clones, 70% to 90% seen once; the top ten hold 2% to 2.5%. Sequenced sample: peripheral blood. These receptor sequences come from a man between 45 and 60 years old with active COVID-19. Both conserved end residues are part of each CDR3. The order of the fields is J gene, V gene, clone size, D gene, CDR3 protein, CDR3 DNA. D genes are given only for firm matches. Only some rows state a clone size, as once, few, many or a class for expanded clones.

>TRBJ2-5|TRBV7-2|few|TRBD2
CASTPSGGEQETQYF
TGTGCCAGCACCCCTAGCGGGGGGGAACAAGAGACCCAGTACTTC
>TRBJ1-1|TRBV7-2|once|TRBD1
CASSPLGRGRTEAFF
TGTGCCAGCAGCCCCCTAGGCAGGGGGCGCACTGAAGCTTTCTTT
>TRBJ2-3|TRBV7-2|-|TRBD2
CASSLGSGGVVADTQYF
TGTGCCAGCAGCTTAGGGAGCGGGGGGGTCGTGGCAGATACGCAGTATTTT
>TRBJ1-5|TRBV2|-|-
CASSEGAVFNQPQHF
TGTGCCAGCAGTGAGGGAGCGGTCTTCAATCAGCCCCAGCATTTT
>TRBJ1-6|TRBV4-2|-|-
CASSQELADTAHNSPLHF
TGTGCCAGCAGCCAAGAACTTGCAGACACCGCACATAATTCACCCCTCCACTTT
>TRBJ2-7|TRBV19|-|-
CASSRGNDYEQYF
TGTGCCAGTAGTAGAGGCAATGACTACGAGCAGTACTTC
>TRBJ1-6|TRBV10-3|-|TRBD1
CAIRDRETSPLHF
TGTGCCATCAGGGACAGGGAGACTTCACCCCTCCACTTT
>TRBJ1-1|TRBV9|-|-
CASSVGPGYGRQGYTEAFF
TGTGCCAGCAGCGTAGGACCCGGCTACGGGCGTCAGGGGTACACTGAAGCTTTCTTT
>TRBJ1-4|TRBV2|-|TRBD1
CASSKRGQGVEKLFF
TGTGCCAGCAGTAAAAGGGGACAGGGGGTAGAAAAACTGTTTTTT
>TRBJ2-7|TRBV11-2|-|-
CASSLAPLHPREQYF
TGTGCCAGCAGCTTAGCCCCCTTACACCCGCGGGAGCAGTACTTC
>TRBJ2-6|TRBV3-1/TRBV3-2|-|TRBD1
CASSAWTGRSSGANVLTF
TGTGCCAGCAGCGCATGGACAGGGAGGAGCTCTGGGGCCAACGTCCTGACTTTC
>TRBJ2-1|TRBV2|-|TRBD1
CASTLTTGLTYNEQFF
TGTGCCAGCACCTTGACGACAGGGCTCACCTACAATGAGCAGTTCTTC
>TRBJ1-6|TRBV2|-|-
CASSELQGKSSPLHF
TGTGCCAGCAGTGAACTACAGGGTAAAAGTTCACCCCTCCACTTT
>TRBJ1-2|TRBV6-2/TRBV6-3|-|TRBD1
CASSRQGNYGYTF
TGTGCCAGCAGTAGACAGGGAAACTATGGCTACACCTTC
>TRBJ2-1|TRBV5-1|-|TRBD2
CASSLMASGEGEQFF
TGCGCCAGCAGCTTGATGGCTAGCGGGGAGGGTGAGCAGTTCTTC
>TRBJ2-3|TRBV7-9|-|TRBD2
CASSLILAGTDTQYF
TGTGCCAGCAGCTTAATTCTAGCGGGAACAGATACGCAGTATTTT
>TRBJ1-2|TRBV11-2|-|-
CASSLGAGKTNYGYTF
TGTGCCAGCAGCTTAGGGGCAGGGAAGACTAACTATGGCTACACCTTC
>TRBJ2-3|TRBV12-3/TRBV12-4|-|-
CASSLARYTQYF
TGTGCCAGCAGTCTGGCGAGGTATACGCAGTATTTT
>TRBJ2-7|TRBV5-1|-|-
CASSSESYEQYF
TGCGCCAGCAGCTCGGAGTCCTACGAGCAGTACTTC
>TRBJ2-1|TRBV4-1|-|-
CASSQPQGREQFF
TGCGCCAGCAGCCAGCCCCAGGGCCGTGAGCAGTTCTTC
>TRBJ2-2|TRBV7-8|-|TRBD1
CASTTPGGGTGELFF
TGTGCCAGCACCACGCCAGGGGGCGGCACCGGGGAGCTGTTTTTT
>TRBJ2-7|TRBV7-2|few|-
CASSLVTTGEQYF
TGTGCCAGCAGCTTAGTCACTACTGGCGAGCAGTACTTC
>TRBJ1-4|TRBV7-2|-|-
CASSLAGGVGEKLFF
TGTGCCAGCAGCTTAGCGGGGGGAGTTGGAGAAAAACTGTTTTTT
>TRBJ2-3|TRBV5-6|once|TRBD2
CASRRRGGRSTDTQYF
TGTGCCAGCAGGCGTCGCGGGGGTCGTAGCACAGATACGCAGTATTTT
>TRBJ2-1|TRBV2|-|-
CARGLPTSNEQFF
TGTGCCAGGGGACTTCCCACGTCCAATGAGCAGTTCTTC
>TRBJ1-2|TRBV30|-|-
CAWSRNREGGYTF
TGTGCCTGGAGTCGGAACAGGGAGGGCGGCTACACCTTC
>TRBJ1-2|TRBV4-3|-|-
CASSQTGTSVGYTF
TGCGCCAGCAGCCAGACCGGGACATCGGTTGGCTACACCTTC
>TRBJ2-1|TRBV11-3|-|TRBD2
CASSLEASGGLEQFF
TGTGCCAGCAGCTTAGAGGCTAGCGGGGGGCTTGAGCAGTTCTTC
>TRBJ2-5|TRBV6-2/TRBV6-3|-|TRBD2
CASSYLAGGPRYF
TGTGCCAGCAGTTACCTAGCGGGGGGACCCAGGTACTTC
>TRBJ2-2|TRBV24-1|once|-
CATSDSQTIGGVSGELFF
TGTGCCACCAGTGACTCCCAAACGATCGGCGGGGTATCCGGGGAGCTGTTTTTT
>TRBJ2-1|TRBV10-3|-|-
CAISDSRTVEREQFF
TGTGCCATCAGTGATAGCCGGACTGTCGAAAGGGAGCAGTTCTTC
>TRBJ2-6|TRBV19|-|-
CASSRDTSSGANVLTF
TGTGCCAGTAGTCGGGACACTAGCTCTGGGGCCAACGTCCTGACTTTC
>TRBJ2-7|TRBV5-1|-|-
CASSGGEGDREQYF
TGCGCCAGCAGCGGGGGTGAGGGGGATCGGGAGCAGTACTTC
>TRBJ2-1|TRBV14|once|TRBD2
CASSRVAGAYNEQFF
TGTGCCAGCAGCCGGGTAGCGGGGGCCTACAATGAGCAGTTCTTC
>TRBJ2-4|TRBV21-1|-|-
CASSNPIQGQTKNIQYF
TGTGCCAGCAGCAACCCGATACAGGGGCAGACTAAAAACATTCAGTACTTC
>TRBJ2-5|TRBV5-6|-|TRBD1
CASSFGTVQETQYF
TGTGCCAGCAGCTTTGGGACAGTACAAGAGACCCAGTACTTC
>TRBJ1-5|TRBV27|-|-
CASSLQGRSNLNQPQHF
TGTGCCAGCAGTTTGCAGGGGCGGTCGAACCTCAATCAGCCCCAGCATTTT
>TRBJ1-4|TRBV7-9|-|-
CASSHRGDRREKLFF
TGTGCCAGCAGCCACCGAGGTGACAGAAGAGAAAAACTGTTTTTT
>TRBJ2-1|TRBV29-1|once|TRBD1
CSVEGQGAYNEQFF
TGCAGCGTTGAAGGACAGGGGGCCTACAATGAGCAGTTCTTC
>TRBJ1-2|TRBV3-1/TRBV3-2|-|TRBD1
CASSARDRGIYTF
TGTGCCAGCAGCGCTCGGGACAGGGGGATCTACACCTTC
>TRBJ1-1|TRBV28|-|TRBD1
CATGQGSANTEAFF
TGTGCCACGGGACAGGGTAGCGCGAACACTGAAGCTTTCTTT
>TRBJ2-7|TRBV5-4|-|-
CASSLGPGGTTREQYF
TGTGCCAGCAGCTTGGGTCCGGGGGGCACGACTCGGGAGCAGTACTTC
>TRBJ2-2|TRBV7-3|-|TRBD2
CASSPLGLAGAGGELFF
TGTGCCAGCAGTCCCCTCGGGCTAGCGGGGGCAGGTGGGGAGCTGTTTTTT
>TRBJ1-1|TRBV12-3/TRBV12-4|-|-
CASSPGFAAFF
TGTGCCAGCAGCCCAGGGTTCGCAGCTTTCTTT
>TRBJ2-3|TRBV23-1|once|-
CASSHRTGRATDTQYF
TGCGCCAGCAGTCACCGGACAGGGAGGGCGACAGATACGCAGTATTTT
>TRBJ1-1|TRBV10-3|-|-
CAASYSRNTEAFF
TGTGCCGCGAGTTACAGCCGGAACACTGAAGCTTTCTTT
>TRBJ1-2|TRBV6-5|-|TRBD1
CASSPTGGYGYTF
TGTGCCAGCAGTCCCACAGGGGGGTATGGCTACACCTTC
>TRBJ2-5|TRBV6-5|-|TRBD2
CASSAGRGLGETQYF
TGTGCCAGCAGCGCCGGGAGGGGGTTGGGAGAGACCCAGTACTTC
>TRBJ2-1|TRBV2|-|TRBD2
CASSVTGLAGYSSYNEQFF
TGTGCCAGCAGTGTCACGGGACTAGCGGGGTACAGCTCCTACAATGAGCAGTTCTTC
>TRBJ2-7|TRBV9|-|-
CASSQDIHTYEQYF
TGTGCCAGCAGCCAGGACATACATACCTACGAGCAGTACTTC
>TRBJ2-3|TRBV4-3|-|-
CASRNSDTDTQYF
TGCGCCAGCAGGAATAGCGACACAGATACGCAGTATTTT
>TRBJ1-2|TRBV6-6|few|TRBD1
CASSQTGGYGYTF
TGTGCCAGCAGTCAAACAGGGGGCTATGGCTACACCTTC
>TRBJ1-2|TRBV7-8|once|TRBD1
CASSPPTGTGVDGYTF
TGTGCCAGCAGCCCGCCGACAGGGACAGGGGTCGATGGCTACACCTTC
>TRBJ1-5|TRBV2|-|-
CAGGFLGNQPQHF
TGTGCCGGAGGGTTTTTGGGCAATCAGCCCCAGCATTTT
>TRBJ2-1|TRBV11-3|-|-
CASSREAGPNEQFF
TGTGCCAGCAGCCGCGAGGCAGGGCCCAATGAGCAGTTCTTC
>TRBJ2-1|TRBV5-6|once|TRBD1
CASSSPGQGAGEQFF
TGTGCCAGCAGCTCACCGGGACAGGGGGCGGGTGAGCAGTTCTTC
>TRBJ2-3|TRBV7-2|-|-
CASSPGGNTQYF
TGTGCCAGCAGCCCTGGTGGCAATACGCAGTATTTT